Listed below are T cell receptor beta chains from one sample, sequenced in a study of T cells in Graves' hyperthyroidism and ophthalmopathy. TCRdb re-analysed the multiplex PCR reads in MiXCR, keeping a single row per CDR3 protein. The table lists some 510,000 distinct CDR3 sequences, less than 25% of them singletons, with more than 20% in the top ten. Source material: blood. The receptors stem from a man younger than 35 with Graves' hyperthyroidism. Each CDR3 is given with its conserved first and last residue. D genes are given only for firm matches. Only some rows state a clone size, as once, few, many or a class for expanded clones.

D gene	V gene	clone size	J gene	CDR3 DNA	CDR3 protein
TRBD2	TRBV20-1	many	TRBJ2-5	TGCAGTGCTAGCCGGGGGGTCCCCAGAGAGACCCAGTACTTC	CSASRGVPRETQYF
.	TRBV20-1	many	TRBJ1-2	TGCAGTGCTAGAGATCCCAGGGGCTATGGCTACACCTTC	CSARDPRGYGYTF
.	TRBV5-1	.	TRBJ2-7	TGCGCCAGCAGCTTGTACGTAGCCTACGAGCAGTACTTC	CASSLYVAYEQYF
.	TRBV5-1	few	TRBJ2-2	TGCGCCAGCAGCTTCCCGGACAGGAACACCGGGGAGCTGTTTTTT	CASSFPDRNTGELFF
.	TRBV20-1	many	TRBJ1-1	TGCAGTGCTAGACCCGAGGAGACCCTGAGGACTGAAGCTTTCTTT	CSARPEETLRTEAFF
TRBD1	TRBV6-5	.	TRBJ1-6	TGTGCCAGCAGTTTAGCGTTAGGGGGCTACTATAATTCACCCCTCCACTTT	CASSLALGGYYNSPLHF
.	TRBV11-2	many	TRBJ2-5	TGTGCCAGCAGCTGGCAGCCCCAAGAGACCCAGTACTTC	CASSWQPQETQYF
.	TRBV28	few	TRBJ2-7	TGTGCCAGCAGTCCCCCTGGGCAACATGAGCAGCACTTC	CASSPPGQHEQHF
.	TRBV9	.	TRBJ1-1	TGTGCCAGCAGCGTAGCCGGGGATACTGAAGCTTTCTTT	CASSVAGDTEAFF
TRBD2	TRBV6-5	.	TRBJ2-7	TGTGCCAGCAGTTACCTAGCGGGAGGCCCAGCCTACGAGCAGTACTTC	CASSYLAGGPAYEQYF
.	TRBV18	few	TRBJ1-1	TGTGCCAGCTCACCGCAACAGGGAACTGAAGCTTTCTTT	CASSPQQGTEAFF
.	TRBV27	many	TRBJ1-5	TGTGCCAGCAGTTTCAAGGGGGGCCCAAATCAGCCCCAGCATTTT	CASSFKGGPNQPQHF
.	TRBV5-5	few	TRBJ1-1	TGTGCCAGCAGTTTTGGACCCACTTCGGAAGAAGCTTTCTTT	CASSFGPTSEEAFF
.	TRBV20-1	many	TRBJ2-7	TGCAGTGCTAGAGGGTCCGCAGGGTTGTACGAGCAGTACTTC	CSARGSAGLYEQYF
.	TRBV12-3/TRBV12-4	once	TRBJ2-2	TGTGCCAGCATCCTTAATTGGATCTCGGGCACCGGGGAGCTGTTTTTT	CASILNWISGTGELFF
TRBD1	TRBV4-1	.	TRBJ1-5	TGCGCCAGCAGCCAAGATGGGGGACAGGGTGGCAATCAGCCCCAGCATTTT	CASSQDGGQGGNQPQHF
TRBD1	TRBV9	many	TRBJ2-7	TGTGCCAGCAGCTCCTCCGGGACAGGGTTCTCCGAGCAGTACTTC	CASSSSGTGFSEQYF
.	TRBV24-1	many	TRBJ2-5	TGTGCCACCAGTGATGCACGGACTTATCAAGAGACCCAGTACTTC	CATSDARTYQETQYF
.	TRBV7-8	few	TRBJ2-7	TGTGCCAGCAGTATCTGGTGGGACAACTCCTACGAGCAGTACTTC	CASSIWWDNSYEQYF
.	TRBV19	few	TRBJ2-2	TGTGCCAGTACGGCAGACCTTCTAACCGGGGAGCTGTTTTTT	CASTADLLTGELFF
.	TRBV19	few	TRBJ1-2	TGTGCCAGTAGCTCGCATGAGAGGGGCTACACCTTC	CASSSHERGYTF
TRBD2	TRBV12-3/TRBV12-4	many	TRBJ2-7	TGTGCCAGCAGTTCGGGGAGGGGAGCCTACGAGCAGTACTTC	CASSSGRGAYEQYF
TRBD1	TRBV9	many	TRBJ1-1	TGTGCCTGCAGCGTAGACAGGGCGAACACTGAAGCTTTCTTT	CACSVDRANTEAFF
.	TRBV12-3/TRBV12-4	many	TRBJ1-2	TGTGCCAGCAGGGGTAGAGGCGAGTATGGCTACACCTTC	CASRGRGEYGYTF
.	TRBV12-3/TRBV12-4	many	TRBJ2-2	TGTGCCAGCACCCTTTGGGGCCGAAACAGGACCGGGGAGCTGTTTTTT	CASTLWGRNRTGELFF
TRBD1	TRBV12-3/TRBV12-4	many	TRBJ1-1	TGTGCCACGGGGCGGTCACAGGGGGGTCGGGGAGCTTTCTTT	CATGRSQGGRGAFF
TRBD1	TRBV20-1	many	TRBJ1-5	TGCAGTGCTAGCACAGGGGCGAGGCAGCCCCAGCATTTT	CSASTGARQPQHF
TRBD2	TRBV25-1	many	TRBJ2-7	TGTGCCAGCAGTGGCTCGGGGGCGGGGGGCCTTTACGAGCAGTACTTC	CASSGSGAGGLYEQYF
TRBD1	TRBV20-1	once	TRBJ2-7	TGCAGTGCTAGAGAGGACAGGGACTACGAGCAGTACTTC	CSAREDRDYEQYF
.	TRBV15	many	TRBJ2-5	TGTGCCACCAGCAGAGATGACCAAGAGACCCAGTACTTC	CATSRDDQETQYF
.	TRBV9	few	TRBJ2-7	TGTGCCAGCAGCGTAGAGCTTGGGGGTAGCGAGCAGTACTTC	CASSVELGGSEQYF
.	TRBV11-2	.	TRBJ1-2	TGTGCCAGCAGCTTAAGTCCCCCAGGTGGGGATGTGTCCTATGGCTACACCTTC	CASSLSPPGGDVSYGYTF
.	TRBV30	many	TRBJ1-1	TGTGCCTGGAGTCGGACAGTGAACACTGAAGCTTTCTTT	CAWSRTVNTEAFF
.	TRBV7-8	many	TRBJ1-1	TGTGCCAGCAGCTCAAGGGATCCGGGACAAATGAACACTGAAGCTTTCTTT	CASSSRDPGQMNTEAFF
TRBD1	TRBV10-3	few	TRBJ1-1	TGTGCCATCAGCGGACAGGGGACCTACACTGAAGCTTTCTTT	CAISGQGTYTEAFF
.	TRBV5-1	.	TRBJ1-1	TGCGCCAGCAGAAAAGATGTTAACACTGAAGCTTTCTTT	CASRKDVNTEAFF
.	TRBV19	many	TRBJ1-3	TGTGCCGCGGGGTACTCTGGAAACACCATATATTTT	CAAGYSGNTIYF
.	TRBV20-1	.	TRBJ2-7	TGCAGTGCTCCCCTATCTCCAGGGGGGTTCTACGAGCAGTACTTC	CSAPLSPGGFYEQYF
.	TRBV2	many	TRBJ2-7	TGTGCCAGCGGAGGTTCCTACGAGCAGTACTTC	CASGGSYEQYF
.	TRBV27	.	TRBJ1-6	TGTGCCAGCAGTTCCGGGGATGGTGGTTATAATTCACCCCTCCACTTT	CASSSGDGGYNSPLHF
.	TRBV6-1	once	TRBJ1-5	TGTGCCACCCGACAGGAAAATCAGCCCCAGCATTTT	CATRQENQPQHF
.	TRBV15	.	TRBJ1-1	TGTGCCACCAGCAGTCCGCCCCCACCGTTGGGCACTGAAGCTTTCTTT	CATSSPPPPLGTEAFF
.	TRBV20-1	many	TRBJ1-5	TGCAGTGTTAGCGGGGAACATTTT	CSVSGEHF
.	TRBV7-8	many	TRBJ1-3	TGTGCCAGCAGCTTCCGGGACGGCGGTTCCTCTGGAAACACCATATATTTT	CASSFRDGGSSGNTIYF
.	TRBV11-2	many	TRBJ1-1	TGTGCCAGCAGCTGGGCTGCGAACACTGAAGCTTTCTTT	CASSWAANTEAFF
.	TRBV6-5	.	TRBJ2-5	TGTGCCAGCAGTTACGCGTCTGGGACTTCTGAGACCCAGTACTTC	CASSYASGTSETQYF